A single sample gave rise to the 8 T cell receptor beta chains below, sequenced in a study of glioma-infiltrating T cells. The iRepertoire nested amplicon-rescue multiplex PCR amplified TCR alpha and beta CDR3s from RNA. MiXCR, applied by TCRdb to the multiplex PCR reads, yields one record per CDR3 protein. The sample has roughly 350,000 distinct CDR3 sequences; 41% are singletons. The sample comprised glioma tissue, nonneoplastic brain tissue, or PBMCs (not recorded which). These receptors came from a human donor with low-grade glioma or glioblastoma, undergoing nonglioma brain surgery, or in good health (not recorded which).

The sample holds a few counts of this clonotype. The chain uses TRBV19 and TRBJ2-1; 7 bases fit TRBD2. The CDR3 has 16 amino acids. CDR1 is LNHDA, CDR2 SQIVND, per germline (reference sequence). The trim removed 6 bases at V and 2 bases at J, leaving 10 bases unmatched. CDR3 loop: CASSQTGGGPYNEQFF. CDR3 in DNA: TGTGCCAGTAGCCAGACGGGAGGTGGGCCCTACAATGAGCAGTTCTTC.

The V gene is TRBV7-2, the J gene TRBJ2-1; 9 bases are a match to TRBD2. This CDR3 contains 15 residues. With 6 bases clipped from V and 4 bases from J, the junction kept 7 bases outside the gene matches. The germline V gene has CDR1 SGHTA and CDR2 FQGNSA. The DNA of the CDR3 is TGTGCCAGCAGAACCTCTAGCGGGGCTTACAATGAGCAGTTCTTC. It encodes CASRTSSGAYNEQFF.

This clonotype showed up just a few times. The rearrangement links TRBV12-3 or TRBV12-4 to TRBJ2-1; unclear D gene. The CDR3 consists of 15 residues. Deletions cut 3 bases from V and 0 bases from J, with 9 bases between. CDR3 DNA: TGTGCCAGCAGTTTGGGCCTCCACTCCTACAATGAGCAGTTCTTC. It specifies CASSLGLHSYNEQFF.

This clonotype was seen repeatedly, ten times or more. The chain carries TRBV20-1 and TRBJ2-1; D is uncertain. Germline CDR1 and CDR2: DFQATT and SNEGSKA (reference sequence). Trimming removed 5 bases from V and 0 bases from J, with 11 bases in between. The CDR3 extends over 14 amino acids. The CDR3: CSAATGSSYNEQFF. The CDR3, as DNA: TGCAGTGCTGCGACTGGTAGCTCCTACAATGAGCAGTTCTTC.

This clonotype has just a few counts. The rearrangement links TRBV5-1 to TRBJ1-2, with TRBD1 identical over 10 bases. V shed 8 bases, J shed 5 bases, and the junction held 6 bases outside the gene matches. Germline CDR1 is SGHRS and CDR2 is YFSETQ. This CDR3 has 13 residues. The CDR3 spells CASSGQGDYGYTF. CDR3 coding DNA: TGCGCCAGTAGCGGACAGGGGGATTATGGCTACACCTTC.

The chain carries TRBV4-1 and TRBJ1-1; the match to TRBD1 covers 8 bases. Germline V gene lookup returns CDR1 MGHRA and CDR2 YSYEKL. V was clipped by 4 bases and J by 5 bases; unmatched bases: 9. The length of the CDR3 is 15 residues. The CDR3 region has the DNA TGCGCCAGCAGCCCTAGGACAGGGTGGGCGACTGAAGCTTTCTTT. It translates to CASSPRTGWATEAFF.

This chain joins TRBV27 and TRBJ2-6; D is unclear. This CDR3 is 17 amino acids long. Germline V lookup: CDR1 MNHEY, CDR2 SMNVEV (reference sequence). Trimming removed 6 bases at V and 2 bases at J, with 17 bases between. CDR3 DNA sequence: TGTGCCAGCAGAGTACAGAGTACCCTCACTGGGGCCAACGTCCTGACTTTC. It specifies CASRVQSTLTGANVLTF.

A remark on this clonotype: This sequence may be a read error, since a much larger clone differs from it by one base. The chain employs TRBV20-1 and TRBJ1-2; possibly TRBD1 for D (5 bases). Germline V lookup: CDR1 DFQATT, CDR2 SNEGSKA (reference sequence). The CDR3 length is 13 residues. V shed 7 bases and J shed 7 bases, with 19 bases lying between them. CDR3: CSDSRDSFCGYTF. CDR3 in DNA: TGCAGTGACTCCAGGGATAGTTTTTGTGGCTACACCTTC.